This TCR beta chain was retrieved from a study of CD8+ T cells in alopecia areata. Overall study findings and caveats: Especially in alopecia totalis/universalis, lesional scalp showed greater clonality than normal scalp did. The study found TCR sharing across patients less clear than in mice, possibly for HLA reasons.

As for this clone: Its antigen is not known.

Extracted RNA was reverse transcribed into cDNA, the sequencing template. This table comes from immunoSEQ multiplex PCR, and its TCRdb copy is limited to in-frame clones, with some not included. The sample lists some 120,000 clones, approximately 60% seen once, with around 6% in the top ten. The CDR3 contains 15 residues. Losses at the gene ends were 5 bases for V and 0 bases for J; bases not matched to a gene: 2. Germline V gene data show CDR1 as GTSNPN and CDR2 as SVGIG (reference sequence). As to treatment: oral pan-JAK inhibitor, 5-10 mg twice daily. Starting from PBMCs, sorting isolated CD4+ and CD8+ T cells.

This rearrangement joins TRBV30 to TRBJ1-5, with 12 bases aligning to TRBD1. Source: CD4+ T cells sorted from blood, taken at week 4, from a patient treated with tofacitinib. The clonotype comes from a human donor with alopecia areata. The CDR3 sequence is CAWGTGGYSNQPQHF. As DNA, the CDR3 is TGTGCCTGGGGGACAGGGGGCTATAGCAATCAGCCCCAGCATTTT.